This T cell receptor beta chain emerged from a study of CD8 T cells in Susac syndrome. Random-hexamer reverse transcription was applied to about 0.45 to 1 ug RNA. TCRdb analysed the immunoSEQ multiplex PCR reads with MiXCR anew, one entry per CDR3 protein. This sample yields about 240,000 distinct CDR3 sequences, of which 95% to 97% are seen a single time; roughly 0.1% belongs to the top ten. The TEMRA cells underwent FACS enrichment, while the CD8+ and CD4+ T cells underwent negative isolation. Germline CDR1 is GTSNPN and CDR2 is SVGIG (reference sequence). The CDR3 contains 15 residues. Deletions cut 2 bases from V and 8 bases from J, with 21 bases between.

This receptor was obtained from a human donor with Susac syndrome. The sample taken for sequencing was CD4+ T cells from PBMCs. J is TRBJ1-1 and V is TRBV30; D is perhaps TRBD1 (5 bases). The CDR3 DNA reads TGTGCCTGGAGTCCCCCCGGGACTATTTGGACGGAAGCTTTCTTT. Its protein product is CAWSPPGTIWTEAFF.